There are a few counts of the clone carrying this TCR beta chain. These data are taken from a study of PD-L1 blockade in urothelial cancer. Only in-frame clones appear in the TCRdb table, and some are missing; sequencing was by immunoSEQ multiplex PCR. Seen here are 38,000 or so clones, about 86% observed once, and the top ten hold about a sixth. Looked up from germline, CDR1 is SGHNT and CDR2 is YENEEA. The CDR3 covers 20 residues. V lost 0 bases to trimming and J lost 0 bases, with 21 bases between them. The sample here was PBMCs, taken around atezolizumab (anti-PD-L1) treatment. The chain joins TRBV11-3 to TRBJ1-5, with D possibly being TRBD1 (6 bases). This receptor was identified in a man aged 55 to 70 with urothelial cancer. CDR3 residues: CASSLDEQGRGGNSNQPQHF. The CDR3 DNA is TGTGCCAGCAGCTTAGATGAGCAGGGGCGAGGAGGAAATAGCAATCAGCCCCAGCATTTT.